These T cell receptor beta chains were read from a single sample in a study of T cell repertoires in cytomegalovirus infection. These receptors have no identified antigens. TCRdb reprocessed the reads via MiXCR and lists one record per CDR3 protein. The sample includes about 920,000 distinct CDR3 sequences, roughly 30% of them seen just once. Material: cultured CD8+ T cells from PBMCs, obtained from culture after CMV antigen stimulation. Receptor source: a human donor in good health (CMV status not recorded). Some clones in this sample may be carry-over from other donors' samples. Both conserved end residues are part of each CDR3. The D gene is left open where the match is weak. Only some rows state a clone size, as once, few, many or a class for expanded clones.

D gene	CDR3 length	clone size	V gene	J gene	CDR3 DNA	CDR3 protein
-	16	-	TRBV11-2	TRBJ2-3	TGTGCCAGCAGCTTCCCCTGGGACTTAAGCACAGATACGCAGTATTTT	CASSFPWDLSTDTQYF
TRBD2	13	few	TRBV5-6	TRBJ2-1	TGTGCCAGCAGCTTGAGCGGGGGGGCCGCGCAGTTCTTC	CASSLSGGAAQFF
-	15	-	TRBV9	TRBJ2-1	TGTGCCAGCAGCGTGAGGGACACCCTTTTGGATGAGCAGTTCTTC	CASSVRDTLLDEQFF
TRBD2	16	many	TRBV7-6	TRBJ2-3	TGTGCCAGCAGCTTAGAACTAGCGGGGACCACAGATACGCAGTATTTT	CASSLELAGTTDTQYF
-	14	few	TRBV4-3	TRBJ2-5	TGCGCCAGCAGCCAAGCAGGGTACCAAGAGACCCAGTACTTC	CASSQAGYQETQYF
-	16	few	TRBV12-3/TRBV12-4	TRBJ2-6	TGTGCCAGCAGTCCGTCAGATCTTTCTGGGGCCAACGTCCTGACTTTC	CASSPSDLSGANVLTF
TRBD1	13	once	TRBV29-1	TRBJ2-2	TGCAGCACAGGACAGGCGAACACCGGGGAGCTGTTTTTT	CSTGQANTGELFF
-	18	-	TRBV4-3	TRBJ1-1	TGCGCCAGCAGCCAAGGCCGGGACCCAGGCCTAAGGGACACTGAAGCTTTCTTT	CASSQGRDPGLRDTEAFF
-	12	many	TRBV12-3/TRBV12-4	TRBJ1-2	TGTGCCAGCAGTTTGAAAGTTGGTGGCTACACCTTC	CASSLKVGGYTF
TRBD1	15	-	TRBV7-9	TRBJ2-7	TGTGCCAGCAGCTATAAGGACAGGGTGCCCTACGAGCAGTACTTC	CASSYKDRVPYEQYF
TRBD1	14	many	TRBV12-5	TRBJ1-1	TGTGCTAGTGGTTTGGGACAGGGGGCAACTGAAGCTTTCTTT	CASGLGQGATEAFF
-	16	many	TRBV7-2	TRBJ1-6	TGTGCCAGCAGCTTAAATACAGAGCTTGAGGACGCACCCCTCCACTTT	CASSLNTELEDAPLHF
TRBD1	15	-	TRBV7-9	TRBJ2-1	TGTGCCAGCAGCTTTAGGACAGGGGGCCTCAATGAGCAGTTCTTC	CASSFRTGGLNEQFF
-	17	few	TRBV28	TRBJ1-5	TGTGCCAGCAGTTTTTATCCCGGGCTGGACGGCAATCAGCCCCAGCATTTT	CASSFYPGLDGNQPQHF
TRBD1	15	-	TRBV15	TRBJ1-2	TGTGCCACCAGCAGAGGTACTACAGGGGAGAATGGCTACACCTTC	CATSRGTTGENGYTF
-	11	-	TRBV12-3/TRBV12-4	TRBJ2-7	TGTGCCACCGGGATTGCGGGGACGCAGTACTTC	CATGIAGTQYF
-	15	few	TRBV7-9	TRBJ2-5	TGTGCCAGCAGCCCCAGTCGGGTCAGGCAAGAGACCCAGTACTTC	CASSPSRVRQETQYF
-	12	few	TRBV6-2/TRBV6-3	TRBJ1-2	TGTGCCAGCAGTTTGGAAAGGCTACTGTACACCTTC	CASSLERLLYTF
-	15	few	TRBV4-1	TRBJ1-5	TGCGCCAGCAGCCCGGGGGGGGGCCCGGATCAGCCCCAGCATTTT	CASSPGGGPDQPQHF
-	17	-	TRBV27	TRBJ2-6	TGTGCCAGCAGTCCAGGGGCAGGGTACTCTGGGGCCAACGTCCTGACTTTC	CASSPGAGYSGANVLTF
-	15	few	TRBV10-3	TRBJ2-1	TGTGCCATCATGAGCCGGGACCCGAGCTACAATGAGCAGTTCTTC	CAIMSRDPSYNEQFF
-	14	-	TRBV19	TRBJ2-2	TGTGCCAGTAGTATAGTCTCAGGCACCGGGGAGCTGTTTTTT	CASSIVSGTGELFF
TRBD2	15	-	TRBV6-6	TRBJ2-5	TGTGCCAGCACCTCCTGGGGGGACGGGAGGGAGACCCAGTACTTC	CASTSWGDGRETQYF
-	14	-	TRBV6-2/TRBV6-3	TRBJ2-2	TGTGCCAGCAGTTACACTCAGCCAACCGGGGAGCTGTTTTTT	CASSYTQPTGELFF
TRBD2	16	once	TRBV7-4	TRBJ2-1	TGTGCCAGCAACCTAGGTAGCGGGGGGGCCTACAATGAGCAGTTCTTC	CASNLGSGGAYNEQFF
TRBD2	17	many	TRBV7-2	TRBJ2-3	TGTGCCAGCAGCTTAACCGGACTAGCGGGGAGCACAGATACGCAGTATTTT	CASSLTGLAGSTDTQYF
-	16	few	TRBV28	TRBJ2-4	TGTGCCAGCAGTTTATGGGACGGAGGAGCCAAAAACATTCAGTACTTC	CASSLWDGGAKNIQYF
TRBD2	16	-	TRBV11-1	TRBJ2-1	TGTGCCAGCAGGTCCCCAGCGGGGGGGCCTTACAATGAGCAGTTCTTC	CASRSPAGGPYNEQFF